This T cell receptor beta chain was identified in a study of cytomegalovirus exposure and HLA in healthy donors. Study information: There were some 81 million unique TCRs (from HLA-typed donors) in an early data release.

The primer mix had 60 Vbeta and 13 Jbeta primers. Method: immunoSEQ multiplex PCR; TCRdb's copy keeps in-frame clones and lacks some. The profile shows approximately 210,000 clones, roughly 73% of them singletons. The germline V gene encodes CDR1 SGHRS and CDR2 YFSETQ. CDR3 length equals 14 residues. The J segment lost 8 bases and the V segment lost 4 bases, leaving 7 bases of the junction unmatched. The sample comprised PBMCs. The clonotype comes from a woman aged 30 to 39 in good health and CMV-seropositive. V is TRBV5-1 and J is TRBJ2-1; TRBD1 aligns across 9 bases. CDR3 nucleotide sequence: TGCGCCAGCAGCGCGGGACAGGGTTCGGATGAGCAGTTCTTC. Its protein is CASSAGQGSDEQFF.